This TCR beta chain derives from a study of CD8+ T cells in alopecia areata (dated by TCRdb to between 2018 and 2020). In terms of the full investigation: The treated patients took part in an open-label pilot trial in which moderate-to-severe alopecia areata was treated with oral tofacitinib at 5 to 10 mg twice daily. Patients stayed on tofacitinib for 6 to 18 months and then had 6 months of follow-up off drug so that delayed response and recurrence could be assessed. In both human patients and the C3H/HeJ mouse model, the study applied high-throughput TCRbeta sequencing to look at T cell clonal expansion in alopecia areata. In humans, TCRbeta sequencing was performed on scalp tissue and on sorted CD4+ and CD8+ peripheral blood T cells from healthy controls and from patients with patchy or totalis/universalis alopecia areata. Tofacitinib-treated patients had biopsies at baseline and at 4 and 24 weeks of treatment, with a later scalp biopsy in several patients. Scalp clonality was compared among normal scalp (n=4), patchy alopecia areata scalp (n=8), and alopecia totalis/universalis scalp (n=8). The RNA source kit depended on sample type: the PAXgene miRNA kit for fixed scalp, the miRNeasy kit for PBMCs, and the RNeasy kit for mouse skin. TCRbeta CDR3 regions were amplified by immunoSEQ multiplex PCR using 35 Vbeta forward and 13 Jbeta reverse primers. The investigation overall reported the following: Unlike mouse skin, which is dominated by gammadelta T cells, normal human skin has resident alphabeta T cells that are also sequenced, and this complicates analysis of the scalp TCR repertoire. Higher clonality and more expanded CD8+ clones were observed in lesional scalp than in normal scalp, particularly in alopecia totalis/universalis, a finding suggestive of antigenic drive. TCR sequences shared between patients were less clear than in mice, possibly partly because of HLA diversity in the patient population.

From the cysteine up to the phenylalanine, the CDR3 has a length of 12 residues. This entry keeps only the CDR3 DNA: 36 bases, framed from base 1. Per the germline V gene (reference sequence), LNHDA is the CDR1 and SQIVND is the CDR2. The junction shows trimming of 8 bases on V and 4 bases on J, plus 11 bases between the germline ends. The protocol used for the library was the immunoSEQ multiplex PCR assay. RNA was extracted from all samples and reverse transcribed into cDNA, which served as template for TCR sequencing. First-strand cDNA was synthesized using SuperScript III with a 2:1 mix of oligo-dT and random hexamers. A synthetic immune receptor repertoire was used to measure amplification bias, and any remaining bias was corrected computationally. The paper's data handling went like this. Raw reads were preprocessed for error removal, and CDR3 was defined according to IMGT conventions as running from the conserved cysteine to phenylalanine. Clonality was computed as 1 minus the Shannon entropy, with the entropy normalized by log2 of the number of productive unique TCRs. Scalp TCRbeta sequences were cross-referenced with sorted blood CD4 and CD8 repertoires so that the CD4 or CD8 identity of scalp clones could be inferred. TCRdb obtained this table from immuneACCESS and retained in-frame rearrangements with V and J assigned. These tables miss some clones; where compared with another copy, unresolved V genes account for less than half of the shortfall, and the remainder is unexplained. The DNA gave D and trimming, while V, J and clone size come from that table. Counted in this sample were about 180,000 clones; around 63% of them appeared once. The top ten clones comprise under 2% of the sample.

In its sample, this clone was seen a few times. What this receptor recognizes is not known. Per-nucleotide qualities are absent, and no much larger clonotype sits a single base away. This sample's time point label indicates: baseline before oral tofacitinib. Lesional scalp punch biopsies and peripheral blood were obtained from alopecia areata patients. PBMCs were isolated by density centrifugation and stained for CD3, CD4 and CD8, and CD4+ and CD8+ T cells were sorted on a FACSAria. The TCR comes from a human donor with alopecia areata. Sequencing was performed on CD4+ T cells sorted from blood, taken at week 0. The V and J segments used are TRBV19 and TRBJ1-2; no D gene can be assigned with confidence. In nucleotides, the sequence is TGTGCCAGTTCCGGCATGGTCTATGGCTACACCTTC. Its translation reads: CASSGMVYGYTF. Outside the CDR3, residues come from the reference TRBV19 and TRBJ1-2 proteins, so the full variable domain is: DGGITQSPKYLFRKEGQNVTLSCEQNLNHDAMYWYRQDPGQGLRLIYYSQIVNDFQKGDIAEGYSVSREKKESFPLTVTSAQKNPTAFYLCASSGMVYGYTFGSGTRLTVV.